This is a list of T cell receptor beta chains from one sample in a study of blood T cell repertoires in COVID-19. The table came from immunoSEQ multiplex PCR; TCRdb's copy has only in-frame clones and leaves some out. Here the sample spans 150,000 or so clones, about 85% being singletons. The source material was peripheral blood. The receptors originated from a woman in her 70s with acute or convalescent COVID-19. Each CDR3 is given with its conserved first and last residue. A D gene is named only where the DNA matches it firmly.

v_call	j_call	d_call	cdr3_aa
TRBV7-2	TRBJ1-2	TRBD1	CASSFSRQGPQGGYTF
TRBV5-8	TRBJ1-1	NA	CASSLRGNGAEAFF
TRBV2	TRBJ1-4	TRBD1	CASSEGPGGNEKLFF
TRBV7-9	TRBJ2-3	NA	CASRAVGRGVITQYF
TRBV11-3	TRBJ2-2	TRBD1	CASSLARARQGWTGELFF
TRBV21-1	TRBJ1-1	NA	CASSKGRTGVSNTEAFF
TRBV19	TRBJ1-5	NA	CATVDQPQHF
TRBV3-1/TRBV3-2	TRBJ1-1	TRBD1	CASSQGDRHTEAFF
TRBV5-1	TRBJ2-1	NA	CASSLGAEQFF
TRBV6-5	TRBJ1-2	TRBD1	CASSRDRDDYGYTF
TRBV5-1	TRBJ2-5	TRBD2	CASSLAGGRQETQYF
TRBV9	TRBJ1-2	TRBD1	CASSPARGQYYGYTF
TRBV3-1/TRBV3-2	TRBJ1-1	NA	CASSPLSRGTEAFF
TRBV7-2	TRBJ2-3	TRBD2	CASSAQRGLRTDTQYF
TRBV2	TRBJ2-5	NA	CASSNRVLYQETQYF